The clone carrying this T cell receptor (beta chain) was detected only a few times. Antigen specificity is unknown. Included in the TCR beta cDNA libraries were unique molecular identifiers. One entry per CDR3 protein results from TCRdb running MiXCR on the PCR reads. The sample lists about 820,000 distinct CDR3 sequences, around 50% occurring once. This sample was included in a study of post-analysis software for immune sequencing data. For the study at large: Relapsing-remitting, secondary progressive and progressive-relapsing forms made up the multiple sclerosis disease courses.

Study-wide points: TRBV5-6, TRBV5-1 and TRBV20-1 belonged to a set of about five TRBV segments that were more frequent in patients than controls.

The germline V gene has CDR1 SGDLS and CDR2 YYNGEE. This CDR3 has 14 amino acids. Trimming took 4 bases from V and 2 from J, leaving 11 bases between them. The sample taken for sequencing was blood. The clonotype comes from a girl aged 5 to 17 with multiple sclerosis. The chain links TRBV9 to TRBJ2-3; maybe TRBD2 (7 bases). The chain's CDR3 is CASSKGGATDTQYF. CDR3 DNA: TGTGCCAGCAGCAAAGGGGGGGCCACAGATACGCAGTATTTT.